The 22 T cell receptor beta chains below were found in one sample sequenced in a study of T cell changes during pregnancy in multiple sclerosis. Clones were read by immunoSEQ multiplex PCR, and TCRdb kept only the in-frame ones, dropping some. The sample holds tens of thousands of clones; 91% are singletons and the top ten take about 2.3%. This specimen consisted of peripheral blood, obtained in the third trimester of pregnancy. The source of these receptors is a female donor in good health, enrolled as a control in a pregnancy study.

CDR3 in DNA: TGTGCCAGCAGTATCACAGGGGGGCTTGGGGGGACCCAGTACTTC. This encodes CASSITGGLGGTQYF. V and J are TRBV27 and TRBJ2-5, with 8 bases matching TRBD1. The CDR3 spans 15 residues. Germline lookup yields CDR1 MNHEY and CDR2 SMNVEV (reference sequence). V lost 5 bases, J lost 7 bases, and 12 bases stayed unmatched.

This chain uses TRBV27 with TRBJ2-1; a weak D match, TRBD2 (6 bases). The CDR3 runs to 14 residues. Trimming took off 6 bases at V and 2 bases at J, with 11 bases between the two ends. CDR1 is MNHEY, CDR2 SMNVEV, per germline (reference sequence). In nucleotides, the CDR3 is TGTGCCAGCAGGGTGGGGGGTACCTACAATGAGCAGTTCTTC. Translation: CASRVGGTYNEQFF.

The V call is TRBV6-5, the J call TRBJ2-1, with D hard to call. The CDR3 has 14 residues. The V gene's germline CDR1 is MNHEY and CDR2 SVGAGI. V was trimmed by 0 bases and J by 0 bases, leaving 3 bases between them. CDR3 DNA: TGTGCCAGCAGTTACTCAGCCTCCTACAATGAGCAGTTCTTC. It codes for CASSYSASYNEQFF.

The chain carries TRBV7-3 and TRBJ2-2, with D unresolved. V gave up 2 bases and J gave up 0 bases, with 7 bases separating them. The CDR3 length is 15 residues. Germline CDR1 is SGHTA and CDR2 is FQGTGA. CDR3 loop: CASSLDNANTGELFF. The CDR3 coding sequence is TGTGCCAGCAGCTTAGACAACGCGAACACCGGGGAGCTGTTTTTT.

The V and J genes are TRBV6-1 and TRBJ2-2; TRBD2 matches 7 bases. The germline V gene encodes CDR1 MNHNS and CDR2 SASEGT. V dropped 1 base and J dropped 4; count of bases not matched to a gene: 0. This CDR3 has 14 amino acids. DNA for the CDR3: TGTGCCAGCAGTGAAGGGACTAGCACCGGGGAGCTGTTTTTT. Residues: CASSEGTSTGELFF.

In its sample, this clone was seen a few times. The chain joins TRBV29-1 to TRBJ1-1; no definite D call. Germline CDR1 and CDR2: SQVTM and ANQGSEA. V dropped 6 bases and J dropped 0 bases, with 8 bases sitting between them. This CDR3 region has 12 residues. CDR3 sequence: CSVRVLNTEAFF. CDR3 DNA sequence: TGCAGCGTGCGGGTTTTGAACACTGAAGCTTTCTTT.

This clone was seen a single time. The rearrangement joins TRBV12-5 to TRBJ1-3; perhaps TRBD1 as D (6 bases). Germline CDR1 and CDR2: LGHNT and FRNRAP. The CDR3 has 14 residues. Trimming left V 7 bases short and J 0 bases short, with 10 bases between. The chain's CDR3 is CASARQVSGNTIYF. The CDR3 DNA sequence: TGTGCTAGTGCCCGACAGGTCTCTGGAAACACCATATATTTT.

The V and J genes are TRBV5-1 and TRBJ2-5; D not resolved. CDR1 is SGHRS and CDR2 is YFSETQ in the germline V gene. The CDR3 covers 13 residues. V was clipped by 0 bases and J by 5 bases, with 8 bases between them. This CDR3 is CASSLDVYETQYF. CDR3 bases: TGCGCCAGCAGCTTGGATGTATATGAGACCCAGTACTTC. Using reference TRBV5-1 and TRBJ2-5 for the parts outside the CDR3, the full variable domain is KAGVTQTPRYLIKTRGQQVTLSCSPISGHRSVSWYQQTPGQGLQFLFEYFSETQRNKGNFPGRFSGRQFSNSRSEMNVSTLELGDSALYLCASSLDVYETQYFGPGTRLLVL.

Only one count was recorded for this clone. The chain links TRBV5-6 to TRBJ1-5, with TRBD1 as a possible D gene (6 bases). The CDR3 length is 14 residues. CDR1 and CDR2 from the germline V gene are SGHDT and YYEEEE. Trimming stripped 1 base from V and 4 bases from J, with 9 bases between. Written as DNA, the CDR3 is TGTGCCAGCAGCTTGCAGGGGATGAATCAGCCCCAGCATTTT. This gives the protein CASSLQGMNQPQHF.

The count of this clone is one. The J gene is TRBJ1-2, the V gene TRBV28; 9 bases map to TRBD1. J was trimmed by 5 bases and V by 4 bases; bases with no gene match: 11. The germline CDR1 and CDR2 sequences are MDHEN and SYDVKM. This CDR3 region has 16 residues. CDR3 bases: TGTGCCAGCAGTTCTCTCCCGGGACAGGGACGGTATGGCTACACCTTC. As protein: CASSSLPGQGRYGYTF.

The chain employs TRBV20-1 and TRBJ2-2, with D perhaps TRBD2 (6 bases). The germline gives CDR1 DFQATT, CDR2 SNEGSKA (reference sequence). Trimming removed 6 bases at V and 5 bases at J, with 7 bases between. The CDR3 has 11 residues. The CDR3 spells CSALATGELFF. CDR3 DNA: TGCAGTGCCCTAGCGACCGGGGAGCTGTTTTTT.

This clone was observed a few times. The chain carries TRBV6-5 and TRBJ2-3; D not resolved. The CDR3 runs 16 residues. The germline V and J ends were trimmed by 0 bases and 4 bases, with 14 bases remaining between them. Germline V lookup: CDR1 MNHEY, CDR2 SVGAGI. The chain's CDR3 is CASSYSATSFPDTQYF. The CDR3 DNA is TGTGCCAGCAGTTACTCGGCGACATCCTTCCCAGATACGCAGTATTTT.

V gene TRBV13 combines with J gene TRBJ2-7; 8 bases match TRBD2. This CDR3 comprises 18 residues. Germline loops: CDR1 PRHDT, CDR2 FYEKMQ (reference sequence). J lost 4 bases, V lost 2 bases, and 16 bases had no gene match. The CDR3 bases are TGTGCCAGCAGCTTACTTTCGGCTCCGGGACTAGGTTCGTACGAGCAGTACTTC. It specifies CASSLLSAPGLGSYEQYF.

The CDR3 region has the DNA TGTGCCAGCACCCCGGCGGGAGTGTCCTACAATGAGCAGTTCTTC. Its protein product is CASTPAGVSYNEQFF. V usage is TRBV28 and J usage is TRBJ2-1; TRBD2 matches at 7 bases. The germline V gene has CDR1 MDHEN and CDR2 SYDVKM. V trimming: 7 bases; J trimming: 1 base; junction bases outside the gene matches: 7. This CDR3 has 15 residues. The variable domain in full, with the rest retrieved from reference TRBV28 and TRBJ2-1, is DVKVTQSSRYLVKRTGEKVFLECVQDMDHENMFWYRQDPGLGLRLIYFSYDVKMKEKGDIPEGYSVSREKKERFSLILESASTNQTSMYLCASTPAGVSYNEQFFGPGTRLTVL.

The chain combines TRBV4-1 with TRBJ2-3; the D gene is possibly TRBD2 (6 bases). This CDR3 contains 17 residues. V lost 0 bases and J lost 2, with 15 bases in between. The V gene's germline CDR1 is MGHRA and CDR2 YSYEKL. CDR3 sequence: CASSQDRSAGLTDTQYF. The CDR3 DNA reads TGCGCCAGCAGCCAAGATCGGTCGGCGGGGCTCACAGATACGCAGTATTTT.

The rearrangement uses TRBV30 and TRBJ2-1; TRBD1 matches at 7 bases. The CDR3 has 14 residues. V was pared by 1 base and J by 0 bases, with 0 bases of the junction left unmatched. The germline V gene has CDR1 GTSNPN and CDR2 SVGIG (reference sequence). The DNA for the CDR3 is TGTGCCTGGAGTGGGGACAGCTCCTACAATGAGCAGTTCTTC. This sequence encodes CAWSGDSSYNEQFF.

V usage is TRBV4-1 and J usage is TRBJ2-5, with 8 bases fitting TRBD2. The J call is in doubt because the DNA end fits TRBJ2-7 better. This CDR3 has 17 amino acids. Germline values: CDR1 MGHRA, CDR2 YSYEKL. Written as DNA, the CDR3 is TGCGCCAGCAGCCCCATTTCCTTGGGACTAGAAGCATACGAGCAGTACTTC. This gives the protein CASSPISLGLEAYEQYF.

The genes are TRBV4-1 and TRBJ2-3; 8 bases are a match to TRBD2. From germline, CDR1 is MGHRA and CDR2 YSYEKL. With V trimmed by 0 bases and J by 2 bases, 7 bases remained unmatched. The CDR3 has 17 residues. The DNA of the CDR3 is TGCGCCAGCAGCCAAGAGGACAGCGGGAGTGACACAGATACGCAGTATTTT. Its protein product is CASSQEDSGSDTDTQYF.

The chain has TRBV6-1 and TRBJ1-1; possible D gene TRBD1, 6 bases. This CDR3 is 14 amino acids long. CDR1 MNHNS and CDR2 SASEGT come from the germline V gene. V was cut by 6 bases and J by 8 bases, with 19 bases left in between. Here the CDR3 reads CASSPTRDTLEAFF. The CDR3 DNA sequence: TGTGCCAGCAGCCCCACTCGGGACACCTTGGAAGCTTTCTTT.

V is TRBV19 and J is TRBJ1-1; 8 nucleotides line up with TRBD1. The CDR3 totals 14 residues. Germline lookup yields CDR1 LNHDA and CDR2 SQIVND (reference sequence). V trimming: 6 bases; J trimming: 2 bases; junction bases outside the gene matches: 5. DNA for the CDR3: TGTGCCAGTAGGCCGGGACAGGTTAACACTGAAGCTTTCTTT. It yields the protein CASRPGQVNTEAFF.

This rearrangement joins TRBV4-1 to TRBJ1-1, with TRBD1 as a possible D gene (5 bases). This CDR3 is built from 14 residues. V shed 2 bases and J shed 4 bases, with 11 bases lying between them. Germline CDR1 MGHRA, CDR2 YSYEKL. This CDR3 is CASSQTNQGTEAFF. The CDR3 region has the DNA TGCGCCAGCAGCCAAACCAACCAGGGCACTGAAGCTTTCTTT.

The gene calls are TRBV18 and TRBJ1-1; no reliable D call. The V end lost 0 bases, the J end lost 0 bases, and 11 bases lay between the germline ends. The CDR3 is 16 residues long. The germline gives CDR1 KGHSH, CDR2 LQKENI. The CDR3 loop is CASSPPSLIVNTEAFF. The CDR3 bases are TGTGCCAGCTCACCACCGAGTTTAATTGTGAACACTGAAGCTTTCTTT.